Included here is one T cell receptor beta chain sequence, with context. This CDR3 region has 14 residues. Germline lookup yields CDR1 LNHDA and CDR2 SQIVND (reference sequence). Unmatched junction bases numbered 5, after V lost 3 bases and J lost 5 bases. The source of the sample is a study of T cells in tuberculosis. As for the study in general: Samples predate treatment or fall within its first 7 days.

Assay: immunoSEQ multiplex PCR; the TCRdb copy retains only in-frame clones and omits some. The data show about 10,000 clones, roughly 94% seen once. HIV-seronegative South African adults aged 18 years or older had newly diagnosed active tuberculosis. The chain uses TRBV19 and TRBJ2-5; 8 nucleotides align to TRBD1. Sequencing was carried out using PBMCs. This clonotype was obtained from an adult with tuberculosis. CDR3 region: CASSIRQGAETQYF. The CDR3 DNA reads TGTGCCAGTAGTATCCGTCAGGGGGCTGAGACCCAGTACTTC. Full variable domain (rest looked up from reference TRBV19 and TRBJ2-5): DGGITQSPKYLFRKEGQNVTLSCEQNLNHDAMYWYRQDPGQGLRLIYYSQIVNDFQKGDIAEGYSVSREKKESFPLTVTSAQKNPTAFYLCASSIRQGAETQYFGPGTRLLVL.